This T cell receptor beta chain was identified in a study of T cells in Graves' hyperthyroidism and ophthalmopathy. Ten or more counts support this clonotype. Its antigen is not known. Study outcomes and limitations: In simple terms, a model built on 13 V-J features told ophthalmopathy apart from stable hyperthyroidism.

Amplified TCR beta CDR3 regions derived from RNA transcripts. HTBI primers drove first-round RT-PCR of the TCR CDR3. TCRdb re-called the multiplex PCR reads with MiXCR, one entry per CDR3 protein. The sample carries hundreds of thousands of distinct CDR3 sequences, about 16% recorded once. The CDR3 is 16 residues long. The trim removed 6 bases at V and 2 bases at J, leaving 7 bases unmatched. CDR1 and CDR2 from the germline V gene are WSHSY and SAAADI. Ophthalmopathy patients had moderate-to-severe active disease, CAS ≥3, NOSPECS ≥4, and disease duration under 3 months. Reasons for excluding patients were uncontrolled infection, other autoimmune disease, pregnancy or lactation.

The J gene is TRBJ2-6, the V gene TRBV10-2, with 7 bases identical to TRBD1. The sequence was collected from a woman in her 40s with Graves' ophthalmopathy. Sequenced: blood. The CDR3 sequence: CASSLTGTAGANVLTF. The CDR3 nucleotides read TGCGCCAGCAGCCTGACAGGGACAGCTGGGGCCAACGTCCTGACTTTC.